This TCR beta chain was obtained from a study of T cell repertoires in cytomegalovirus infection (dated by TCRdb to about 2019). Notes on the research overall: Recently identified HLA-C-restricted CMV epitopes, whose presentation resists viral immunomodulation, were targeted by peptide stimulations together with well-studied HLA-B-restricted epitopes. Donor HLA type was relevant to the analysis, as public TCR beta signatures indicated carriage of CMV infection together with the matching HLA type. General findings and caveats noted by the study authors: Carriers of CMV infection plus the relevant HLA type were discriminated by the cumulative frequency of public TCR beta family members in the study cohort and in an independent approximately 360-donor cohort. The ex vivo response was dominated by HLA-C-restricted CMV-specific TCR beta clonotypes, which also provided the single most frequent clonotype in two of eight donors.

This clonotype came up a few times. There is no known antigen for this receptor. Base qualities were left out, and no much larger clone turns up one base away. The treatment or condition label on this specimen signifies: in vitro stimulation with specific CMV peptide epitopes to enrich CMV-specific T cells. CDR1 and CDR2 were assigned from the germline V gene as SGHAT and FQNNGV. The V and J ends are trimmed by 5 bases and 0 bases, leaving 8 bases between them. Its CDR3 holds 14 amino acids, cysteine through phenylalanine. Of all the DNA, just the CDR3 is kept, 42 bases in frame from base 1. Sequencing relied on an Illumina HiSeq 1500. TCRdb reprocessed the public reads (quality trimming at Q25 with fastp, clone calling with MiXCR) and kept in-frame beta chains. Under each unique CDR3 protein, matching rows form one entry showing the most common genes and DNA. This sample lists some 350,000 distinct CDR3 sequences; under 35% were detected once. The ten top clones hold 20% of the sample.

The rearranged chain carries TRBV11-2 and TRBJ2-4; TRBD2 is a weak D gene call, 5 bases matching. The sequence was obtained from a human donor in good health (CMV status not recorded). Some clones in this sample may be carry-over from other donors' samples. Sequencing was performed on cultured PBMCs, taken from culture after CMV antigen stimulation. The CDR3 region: CASSVGLAKNIQYF. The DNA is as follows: TGTGCCAGCAGCGTCGGACTAGCCAAAAACATTCAGTACTTC.